In its sample, the clone carrying this T cell receptor (beta chain) was seen many times. Its matching antigen is unknown. This sample stems from a study of CD8 T cells in ankylosing spondylitis. Overall study results and limits: What appeared characteristic of ankylosing spondylitis blood was a TCR beta motif of several highly homologous variants.

One entry per CDR3 protein, called by TCRdb with MiXCR from the 5' RACE reads. The sample holds about 220,000 distinct CDR3 sequences; 7.3% are singletons and the top ten take about 14%. CDR3 length: 17 residues. The germline V gene has CDR1 MGHRA and CDR2 YSYEKL. The J segment lost 1 base and the V segment lost 3 bases, leaving 10 bases of the junction unmatched. Sequenced input: blood, either unsorted or a sorted T cell fraction (not recorded which). The J gene is TRBJ1-1, the V gene TRBV4-1; the match to TRBD1 covers 8 bases. This TCR was sampled from a male donor with ankylosing spondylitis. Written as DNA, the CDR3 is TGCGCCAGCAGCCACGCGCCCCACGGGACAGGGAACACTGAAGCTTTCTTT. Amino acid sequence: CASSHAPHGTGNTEAFF.